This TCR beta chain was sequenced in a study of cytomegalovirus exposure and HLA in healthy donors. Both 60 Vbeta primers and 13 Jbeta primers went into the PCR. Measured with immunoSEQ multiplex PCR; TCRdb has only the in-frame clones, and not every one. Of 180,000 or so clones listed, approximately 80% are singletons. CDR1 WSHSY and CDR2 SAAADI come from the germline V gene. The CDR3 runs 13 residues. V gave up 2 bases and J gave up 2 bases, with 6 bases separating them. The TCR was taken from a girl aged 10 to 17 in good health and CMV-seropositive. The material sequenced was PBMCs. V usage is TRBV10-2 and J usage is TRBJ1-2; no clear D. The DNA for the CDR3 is TGCGCCAGCAGTGAGGAGTGGAACTATGGCTACACCTTC. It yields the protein CASSEEWNYGYTF.